The rows below give T cell receptor beta chains drawn from one sample of a study of lung T cells in sarcoidosis with Löfgren's syndrome. TCRdb reanalysed the reads using MiXCR and keeps one entry per CDR3 protein. The profile shows about 19,000 distinct CDR3 sequences, 21% of them singletons. Material for sequencing was CD4+ T cells from bronchoalveolar lavage. The receptors come from a human donor with sarcoidosis (Löfgren's syndrome or another form), or a control subject (not recorded which). Each CDR3 is given with its conserved first and last residue. Each record gives: D gene, clone size, J gene, V gene, CDR3 DNA, CDR3 protein. A D gene is named only where the DNA matches it firmly. Size tells how often a clone was seen (once, few, many) or the class of an expanded clone, and some rows leave it out.

NA	few	TRBJ2-1	TRBV18	TGTGCCAGCTCACCTGTTAGCGGCAGCGCCTACAATGAGCAGTTCTTC	CASSPVSGSAYNEQFF
TRBD1	many	TRBJ1-3	TRBV7-2	TGTGCCAGCAGCTTATCGGGACAGTCTGGAAACACCATATATTTT	CASSLSGQSGNTIYF
TRBD2	once	TRBJ2-1	TRBV13	TGTGCCAGCAGCCGAGGGGTGGCGGACATCCGCGGGGGGCAGTTCTTC	CASSRGVADIRGGQFF
TRBD2	NA	TRBJ2-1	TRBV5-1	TGCGCCAGCAGCTTGGCAAGCGGGAGGGTTTACAATGAGCAGTTCTTC	CASSLASGRVYNEQFF
NA	NA	TRBJ2-3	TRBV2	TGTGCCAGCAGAATAAGAAATACGCAGTATTTT	CASRIRNTQYF
NA	medium-sized	TRBJ2-1	TRBV4-3	TGCGCCAGCAGCCAAGAGCGGTTTTACAATGAGCAGTTCTTC	CASSQERFYNEQFF
NA	few	TRBJ1-2	TRBV28	TGTGCCAGCAGTCGACAGTCCTCCGCCAACTATGGCTACGCCTTC	CASSRQSSANYGYAF
TRBD1	NA	TRBJ2-1	TRBV29-1	TGCAGCGTTCAAGAGGGGGCCCCGAATGAGCAGTTCTTC	CSVQEGAPNEQFF
NA	few	TRBJ1-2	TRBV29-1	TGCAGCGTTGAGGAGCTTGGCTACACCTTC	CSVEELGYTF
NA	many	TRBJ2-7	TRBV20-1	TGCAGTACGACCTTAGTTTCTTACGAGCAGTACTTC	CSTTLVSYEQYF
TRBD2	medium-sized	TRBJ2-1	TRBV6-1	TGTGCCAGCAGGACTAGCGGGAGTCCCAATGAGCAGTTCTTC	CASRTSGSPNEQFF
NA	many	TRBJ1-1	TRBV7-2	TGTGCCAGCAGCTCGAGTTGGACTGAAGCTTTCTTT	CASSSSWTEAFF
NA	medium-sized	TRBJ1-5	TRBV6-2/TRBV6-3	TGTGCCAGCAGTTTTAGCGGTCAGCCCCAGCATTTT	CASSFSGQPQHF
NA	NA	TRBJ2-2	TRBV4-3	TGCGCCAGCAGCCAAGCGACAGCCACACACCCTACATACACCGGGGAGCTGTTTTTT	CASSQATATHPTYTGELFF
TRBD2	few	TRBJ2-7	TRBV29-1	TGCAGCGTCGGGACTAGCGGGGACGAGCAGTACTTC	CSVGTSGDEQYF
TRBD2	many	TRBJ2-1	TRBV7-2	TGTGCCAGCAGCTTAGAAGGGACTAGCGGGAGGCATCACAATGAGCAGTTCTTC	CASSLEGTSGRHHNEQFF
TRBD1	many	TRBJ1-4	TRBV19	TGTGCCAGTAGTACGAGACCCGGACAGGGGGCCGAAAAACTGTTTTTT	CASSTRPGQGAEKLFF